The 2 T cell receptor beta chains below were found in one sample sequenced in a study of blood T cell repertoires in COVID-19. Generated by immunoSEQ multiplex PCR, the TCRdb table keeps only in-frame clones and is missing some. Of 150,000 to 200,000 clones in the sample, around 84% are singletons; the top ten hold roughly 19%. Sequenced sample: peripheral blood. All receptors come from a woman at least 80 years old with acute or convalescent COVID-19.

The chain uses TRBV9 and TRBJ2-1; TRBD1 might be the D (5 bases). V was cut by 4 bases and J by 10 bases, with 15 bases left in between. The germline gives CDR1 SGDLS, CDR2 YYNGEE. The CDR3 is made up of 13 amino acids. Here the CDR3 DNA reads TGTGCCAGCAGCTTTCTCCAGGGCGGCGAGCAGTTCTTC. Translating gives CASSFLQGGEQFF.

The chain couples TRBV18 to TRBJ2-1, with TRBD1 as a possible D gene (6 bases). There are 15 residues in the CDR3. The germline gives CDR1 KGHSH, CDR2 LQKENI. Trimming took 8 bases from V and 2 from J, leaving 16 bases between them. The DNA for the CDR3 is TGTGCCAGCAAAAAGGGGGTCACTCCCTACAATGAGCAGTTCTTC. It codes for CASKKGVTPYNEQFF.